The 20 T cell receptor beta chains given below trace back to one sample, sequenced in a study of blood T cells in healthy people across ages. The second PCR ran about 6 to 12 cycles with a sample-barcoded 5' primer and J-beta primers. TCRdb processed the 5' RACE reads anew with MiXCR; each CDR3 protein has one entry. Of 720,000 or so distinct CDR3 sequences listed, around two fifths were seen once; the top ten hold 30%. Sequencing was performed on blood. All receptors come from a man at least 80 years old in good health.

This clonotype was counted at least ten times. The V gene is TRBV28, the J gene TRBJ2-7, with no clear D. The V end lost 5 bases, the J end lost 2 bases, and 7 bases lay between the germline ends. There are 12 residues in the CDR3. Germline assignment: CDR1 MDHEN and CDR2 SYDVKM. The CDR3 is CASSTTAYEQYF. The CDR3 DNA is TGTGCCAGCAGTACAACGGCCTACGAGCAGTACTTC.

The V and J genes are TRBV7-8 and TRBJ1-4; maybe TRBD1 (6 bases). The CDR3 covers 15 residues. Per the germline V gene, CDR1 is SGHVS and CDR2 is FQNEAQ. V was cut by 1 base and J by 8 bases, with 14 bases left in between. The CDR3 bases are TGTGCCAGCAGCTTAGGGGGGGGGCTGAGGGAAAAACTGTTTTTT. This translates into CASSLGGGLREKLFF. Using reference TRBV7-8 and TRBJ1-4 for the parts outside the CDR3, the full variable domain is GAGVSQSPRYKVAKRGQDVALRCDPISGHVSLFWYQQALGQGPEFLTYFQNEAQLDKSGLPSDRFFAERPEGSVSTLKIQRTQQEDSAVYLCASSLGGGLREKLFFGSGTQLSVL.

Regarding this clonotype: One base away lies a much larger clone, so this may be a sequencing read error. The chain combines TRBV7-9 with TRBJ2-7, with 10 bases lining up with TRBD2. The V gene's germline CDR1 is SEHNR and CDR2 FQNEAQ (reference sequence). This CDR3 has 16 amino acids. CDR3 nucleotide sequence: TGTACCAGCAGCTTAGATCTAGCGGGAGTGGTCTACGAGCAGTACTTC. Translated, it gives CTSSLDLAGVVYEQYF. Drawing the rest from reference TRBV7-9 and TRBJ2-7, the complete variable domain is DTGVSQNPRHKITKRGQNVTFRCDPISEHNRLYWYRQTLGQGPEFLTYFQNEAQLEKSRLLSDRFSAERPKGSFSTLEIQRTEQGDSAMYLCTSSLDLAGVVYEQYFGPGTRLTVT.

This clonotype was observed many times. The CDR3 sequence: CAISEGGPLLYNEQFF. CDR3 nucleotides: TGTGCCATCAGTGAGGGGGGCCCCCTACTCTACAATGAGCAGTTCTTC. The rearrangement links TRBV10-3 to TRBJ2-1, with a weak D call TRBD1 (6 bases). Germline CDR1 ENHRY, CDR2 SYGVKD. The CDR3 extends over 16 amino acids. V was clipped by 2 bases and J by 3 bases, with 14 bases between them.

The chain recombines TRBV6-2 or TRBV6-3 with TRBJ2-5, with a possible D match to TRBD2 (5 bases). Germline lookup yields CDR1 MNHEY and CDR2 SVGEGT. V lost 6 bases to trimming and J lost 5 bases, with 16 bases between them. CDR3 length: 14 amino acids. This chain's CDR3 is CASSRHLRGETQYF. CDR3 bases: TGTGCCAGCAGCCGCCACCTGCGCGGGGAGACCCAGTACTTC.

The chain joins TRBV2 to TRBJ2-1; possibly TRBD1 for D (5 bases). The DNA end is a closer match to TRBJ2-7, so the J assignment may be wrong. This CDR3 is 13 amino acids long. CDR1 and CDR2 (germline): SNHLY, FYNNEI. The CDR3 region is CASSESPDNEQYF. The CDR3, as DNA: TGTGCCAGCAGTGAAAGCCCGGACAATGAGCAGTACTTC.

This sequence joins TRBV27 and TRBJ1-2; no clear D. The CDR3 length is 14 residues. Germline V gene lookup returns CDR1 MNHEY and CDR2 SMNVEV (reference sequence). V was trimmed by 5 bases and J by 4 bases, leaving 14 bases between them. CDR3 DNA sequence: TGTGCCAGCAGTGTCTTCGGCGAGCGCTATGGCTACACCTTC. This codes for CASSVFGERYGYTF.

CDR3 DNA sequence: TGTGCCAGCAGTTTATCAGGGTTCACCTACGAGCAGTACTTC. Translating it yields CASSLSGFTYEQYF. The rearrangement joins TRBV28 to TRBJ2-7, with a possible D match to TRBD1 (5 bases). The CDR3 spans 14 residues. Trimming pared 1 base from V and 2 bases from J, leaving 9 bases between. CDR1 is MDHEN and CDR2 is SYDVKM in the germline V gene.

In DNA form, the CDR3 reads TGCAGCGTTGTGAAGGGGAAAAAACTGTTTTTT. It specifies CSVVKGKKLFF. The chain carries TRBV29-1 and TRBJ1-4; possible D gene TRBD1, 5 bases. CDR1 SQVTM and CDR2 ANQGSEA come from the germline V gene. V was cut by 4 bases and J by 9 bases, with 9 bases left in between. The CDR3 sequence is 11 residues long.

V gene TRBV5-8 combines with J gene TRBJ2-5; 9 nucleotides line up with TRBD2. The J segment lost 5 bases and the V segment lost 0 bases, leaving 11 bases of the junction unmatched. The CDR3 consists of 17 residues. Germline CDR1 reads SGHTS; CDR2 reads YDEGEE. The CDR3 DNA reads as TGTGCCAGCAGCTTGGGTAGCGGGGGCCCCTCCATGGAGACCCAGTACTTC. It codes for CASSLGSGGPSMETQYF.

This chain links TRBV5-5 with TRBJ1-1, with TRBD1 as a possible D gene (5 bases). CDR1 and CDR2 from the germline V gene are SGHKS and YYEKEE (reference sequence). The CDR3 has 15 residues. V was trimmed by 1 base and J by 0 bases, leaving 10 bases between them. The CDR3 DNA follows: TGTGCCAGCAGCTTGCCGACAGCCATGAACACTGAAGCTTTCTTT. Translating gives CASSLPTAMNTEAFF.

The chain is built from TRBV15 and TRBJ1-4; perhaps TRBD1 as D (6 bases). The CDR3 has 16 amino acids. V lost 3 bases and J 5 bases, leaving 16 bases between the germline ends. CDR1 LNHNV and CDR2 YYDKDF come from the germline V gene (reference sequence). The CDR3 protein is CATSSVGGGANEKLFF. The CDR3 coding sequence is TGTGCCACCAGCAGTGTGGGGGGGGGGGCCAATGAAAAACTGTTTTTT.

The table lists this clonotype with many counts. In nucleotides, the CDR3 is TGCGCCAGCGGTGAGGGGGGCGCCTACAATGAGCAGTTCTTC. Its protein is CASGEGGAYNEQFF. The V call is TRBV5-1, the J call TRBJ2-1; D might be TRBD1 or TRBD2, each matching 6 bases. Germline V gives CDR1 SGHRS, CDR2 YFSETQ. Trimming pared 7 bases from V and 2 bases from J, leaving 13 bases between. This CDR3 spans 14 amino acids.

CDR3 bases: TGTGCCAGCAGCCAACGGACAGGGGGGGCCTACGAGCAGTACTTC. Translated: CASSQRTGGAYEQYF. This chain uses TRBV7-2 with TRBJ2-7, with TRBD1 matching over 10 bases. Losses at the gene ends were 5 bases for V and 2 bases for J; bases not matched to a gene: 6. The germline V gene encodes CDR1 SGHTA and CDR2 FQGNSA. CDR3 length equals 15 residues.

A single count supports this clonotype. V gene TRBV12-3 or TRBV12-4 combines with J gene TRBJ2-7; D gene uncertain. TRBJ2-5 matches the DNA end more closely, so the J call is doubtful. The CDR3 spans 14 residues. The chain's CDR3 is CASSRDPNEETQYF. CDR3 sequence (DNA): TGTGCCAGCAGCCGTGACCCTAACGAGGAGACCCAGTACTTC.

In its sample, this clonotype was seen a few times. The CDR3, as DNA: TGTGCCAGCAGTCATAGCGGGAGGACAGATACGCAGTATTTT. It yields the protein CASSHSGRTDTQYF. V gene TRBV6-2 or TRBV6-3 combines with J gene TRBJ2-3; 10 nucleotides align to TRBD2. The germline V gene encodes CDR1 MNHEY and CDR2 SVGEGT. The CDR3 is made up of 14 amino acids. The J segment lost 3 bases and the V segment lost 5 bases, leaving 2 bases of the junction unmatched.

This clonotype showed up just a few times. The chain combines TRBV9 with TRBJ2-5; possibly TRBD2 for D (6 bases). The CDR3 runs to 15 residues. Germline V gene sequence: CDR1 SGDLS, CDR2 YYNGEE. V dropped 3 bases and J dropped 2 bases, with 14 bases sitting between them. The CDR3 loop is CASSGGRRGQETQYF. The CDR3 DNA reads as TGTGCCAGCAGCGGTGGACGGAGGGGACAAGAGACCCAGTACTTC.

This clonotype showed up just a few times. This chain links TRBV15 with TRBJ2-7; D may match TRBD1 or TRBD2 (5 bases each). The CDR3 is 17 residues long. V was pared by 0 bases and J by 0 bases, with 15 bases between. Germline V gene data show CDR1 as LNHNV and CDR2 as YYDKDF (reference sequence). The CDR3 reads CATSRDTLSGTSYEQYF. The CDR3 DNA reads TGTGCCACCAGCAGAGATACTCTCTCAGGGACCTCCTACGAGCAGTACTTC.

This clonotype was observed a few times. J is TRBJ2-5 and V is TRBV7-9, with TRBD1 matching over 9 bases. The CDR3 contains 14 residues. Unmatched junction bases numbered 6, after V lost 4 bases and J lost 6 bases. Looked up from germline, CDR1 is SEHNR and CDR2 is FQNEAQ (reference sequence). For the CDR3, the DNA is TGTGCCAGCAGCTCAGCACAGGGGGCGAAGACCCAGTACTTC. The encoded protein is CASSSAQGAKTQYF.

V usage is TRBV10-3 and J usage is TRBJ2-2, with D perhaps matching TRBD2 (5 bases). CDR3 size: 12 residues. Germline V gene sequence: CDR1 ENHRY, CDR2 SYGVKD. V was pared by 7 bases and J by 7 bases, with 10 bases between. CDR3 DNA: TGTGCCATCAAGGGAGCTGACGGGGAGCTGTTTTTT. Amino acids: CAIKGADGELFF.